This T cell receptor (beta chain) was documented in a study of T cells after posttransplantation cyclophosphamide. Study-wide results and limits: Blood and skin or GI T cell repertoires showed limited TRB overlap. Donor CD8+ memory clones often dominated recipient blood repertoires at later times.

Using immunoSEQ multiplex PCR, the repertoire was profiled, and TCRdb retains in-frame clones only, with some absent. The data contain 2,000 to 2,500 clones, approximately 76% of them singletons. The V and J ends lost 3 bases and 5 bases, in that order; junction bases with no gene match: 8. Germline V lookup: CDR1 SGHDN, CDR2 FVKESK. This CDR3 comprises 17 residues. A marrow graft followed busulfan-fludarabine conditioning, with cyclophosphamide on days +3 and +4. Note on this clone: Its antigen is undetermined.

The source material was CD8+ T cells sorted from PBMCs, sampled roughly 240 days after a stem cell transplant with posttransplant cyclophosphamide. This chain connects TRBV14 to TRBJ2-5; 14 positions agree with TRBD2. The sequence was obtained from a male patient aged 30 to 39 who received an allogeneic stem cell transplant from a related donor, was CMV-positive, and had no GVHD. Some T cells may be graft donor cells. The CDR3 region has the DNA TGTGCCAGCAGCCATGCAGGGACTAGCGGGAGACGGGAGACCCAGTACTTC. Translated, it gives CASSHAGTSGRRETQYF.